These 9 T cell receptor beta chains were all obtained from the same sample, sequenced in a study of spatial heterogeneity in lung cancer. General study findings and limits: Expanded intratumoral alpha and beta TCR counts tracked tumor mutation counts.

The sample's time point: sample taken at primary tumor resection. MiXCR was run by TCRdb on the 5' RACE reads, yielding one entry per CDR3 protein. Here the sample spans more than 20,000 distinct CDR3 sequences, 2.8% being singletons. Their target antigens are unknown. The specimen was lung tumor tissue, collected at surgery. These receptors were obtained from a male donor with early-stage non-small cell lung cancer.

This clonotype is deemed medium-sized (0.01 to 0.1%). The V gene is TRBV28, the J gene TRBJ1-5; no firm D call. The CDR3 sequence is 16 residues long. V shed 3 bases and J shed 0 bases, with 12 bases lying between them. Germline values: CDR1 MDHEN, CDR2 SYDVKM. CDR3 amino acids: CASSFVTEYSNQPQHF. In DNA, the CDR3 is TGTGCCAGCAGTTTCGTAACAGAGTATAGCAATCAGCCCCAGCATTTT.

This clonotype was detected ten times or more. This chain links TRBV5-5 with TRBJ2-6; D is unresolved. This CDR3 region has 16 residues. The V and J ends lost 4 bases and 0 bases respectively, with 11 bases between them. The germline CDR1 and CDR2 sequences are SGHKS and YYEKEE (reference sequence). The CDR3 coding sequence is TGTGCCAGCAGCCTAAGCCTTGGCTCTGGGGCCAACGTCCTGACTTTC. Protein product: CASSLSLGSGANVLTF. Filled out from reference TRBV5-5 and TRBJ2-6, the complete variable domain reads DAGVTQSPTHLIKTRGQQVTLRCSPISGHKSVSWYQQVLGQGPQFIFQYYEKEERGRGNFPDRFSARQFPNYSSELNVNALLLGDSALYLCASSLSLGSGANVLTFGAGSRLTVL.

This clonotype was observed at least ten times. A much larger clone lies a single base off, so this may be a read error. The chain combines TRBV27 with TRBJ2-5; the match to TRBD1 covers 10 bases. Looked up from germline, CDR1 is MNHEY and CDR2 is SMNVEV (reference sequence). The J segment lost 4 bases and the V segment lost 5 bases, leaving 7 bases of the junction unmatched. This CDR3 is built from 15 residues. CDR3 in DNA: TGTGCCAGCAGTGCGAGACAGGGGGCGGGAGAGACCCAGTACTTC. It codes for CASSARQGAGETQYF.

This clonotype was recorded at least ten times. The J gene is TRBJ2-7, the V gene TRBV20-1; weak D call: TRBD1 (6 bases). There are 15 residues in the CDR3. Trimming took off 0 bases at V and 3 bases at J, with 15 bases between the two ends. CDR1 DFQATT and CDR2 SNEGSKA come from the germline V gene (reference sequence). For the CDR3, the DNA is TGCAGTGCTAGAGAATTGGGGACACCTAACTACGAGCAGTACTTC. This codes for CSARELGTPNYEQYF.

This clonotype was counted many times. This chain uses TRBV20-1 with TRBJ2-7; TRBD1 agrees at 8 bases. The CDR3 contains 15 residues. Per the germline V gene, CDR1 is DFQATT and CDR2 is SNEGSKA (reference sequence). V lost 0 bases and J lost 4; bases outside the gene matches: 8. CDR3 nucleotide sequence: TGCAGTGCTAGAGATTCAGGGACAGGAGATTACGAGCAGTACTTC. It encodes CSARDSGTGDYEQYF.

There are many counts of this clonotype. The chain recombines TRBV20-1 with TRBJ1-2; D ambiguous. The germline V and J ends were trimmed by 6 bases and 4 bases, with 9 bases remaining between them. CDR3 length equals 11 residues. From germline, CDR1 is DFQATT and CDR2 SNEGSKA (reference sequence). In DNA form, the CDR3 reads TGCAGTGCCGGTTCAGGCTATGGCTACACCTTC. Amino acid sequence: CSAGSGYGYTF.

This clonotype was counted at least ten times. The chain carries TRBV5-1 and TRBJ1-2; D gene ambiguous. The CDR3 is made up of 12 amino acids. V lost 5 bases and J 4 bases, leaving 9 bases between the germline ends. CDR1 is SGHRS and CDR2 is YFSETQ in the germline V gene. The CDR3 here is CASREGGYGYTF. The CDR3 bases are TGCGCCAGCAGAGAGGGTGGCTATGGCTACACCTTC. The whole variable domain, filled in from reference TRBV5-1 and TRBJ1-2, reads KAGVTQTPRYLIKTRGQQVTLSCSPISGHRSVSWYQQTPGQGLQFLFEYFSETQRNKGNFPGRFSGRQFSNSRSEMNVSTLELGDSALYLCASREGGYGYTFGSGTRLTVV.

This clonotype is classed as medium-sized. The chain is built from TRBV25-1 and TRBJ1-4, with D maybe TRBD1 (6 bases). The CDR3 loop spans 15 amino acids. Germline CDR1 reads MGHDK; CDR2 reads SYGVNS. Trimming shortened V by 3 bases and J by 8 bases, and 16 bases separated the two germline ends. DNA of the CDR3: TGTGCCAGCAGTGATGGTAGGGCAGGGGTGGAAAAACTGTTTTTT. Protein sequence: CASSDGRAGVEKLFF.

This clonotype was seen many times. This chain connects TRBV11-1 to TRBJ2-3; 9 bases line up with TRBD1. V lost 4 bases and J lost 0; bases outside the gene matches: 11. The CDR3 is 18 residues long. Per the germline V gene, CDR1 is SGHAT and CDR2 is FQDESV (reference sequence). The CDR3 sequence is CASSSPKQGAGSTDTQYF. CDR3 DNA: TGTGCCAGCAGCTCGCCCAAACAGGGGGCTGGGAGCACAGATACGCAGTATTTT.